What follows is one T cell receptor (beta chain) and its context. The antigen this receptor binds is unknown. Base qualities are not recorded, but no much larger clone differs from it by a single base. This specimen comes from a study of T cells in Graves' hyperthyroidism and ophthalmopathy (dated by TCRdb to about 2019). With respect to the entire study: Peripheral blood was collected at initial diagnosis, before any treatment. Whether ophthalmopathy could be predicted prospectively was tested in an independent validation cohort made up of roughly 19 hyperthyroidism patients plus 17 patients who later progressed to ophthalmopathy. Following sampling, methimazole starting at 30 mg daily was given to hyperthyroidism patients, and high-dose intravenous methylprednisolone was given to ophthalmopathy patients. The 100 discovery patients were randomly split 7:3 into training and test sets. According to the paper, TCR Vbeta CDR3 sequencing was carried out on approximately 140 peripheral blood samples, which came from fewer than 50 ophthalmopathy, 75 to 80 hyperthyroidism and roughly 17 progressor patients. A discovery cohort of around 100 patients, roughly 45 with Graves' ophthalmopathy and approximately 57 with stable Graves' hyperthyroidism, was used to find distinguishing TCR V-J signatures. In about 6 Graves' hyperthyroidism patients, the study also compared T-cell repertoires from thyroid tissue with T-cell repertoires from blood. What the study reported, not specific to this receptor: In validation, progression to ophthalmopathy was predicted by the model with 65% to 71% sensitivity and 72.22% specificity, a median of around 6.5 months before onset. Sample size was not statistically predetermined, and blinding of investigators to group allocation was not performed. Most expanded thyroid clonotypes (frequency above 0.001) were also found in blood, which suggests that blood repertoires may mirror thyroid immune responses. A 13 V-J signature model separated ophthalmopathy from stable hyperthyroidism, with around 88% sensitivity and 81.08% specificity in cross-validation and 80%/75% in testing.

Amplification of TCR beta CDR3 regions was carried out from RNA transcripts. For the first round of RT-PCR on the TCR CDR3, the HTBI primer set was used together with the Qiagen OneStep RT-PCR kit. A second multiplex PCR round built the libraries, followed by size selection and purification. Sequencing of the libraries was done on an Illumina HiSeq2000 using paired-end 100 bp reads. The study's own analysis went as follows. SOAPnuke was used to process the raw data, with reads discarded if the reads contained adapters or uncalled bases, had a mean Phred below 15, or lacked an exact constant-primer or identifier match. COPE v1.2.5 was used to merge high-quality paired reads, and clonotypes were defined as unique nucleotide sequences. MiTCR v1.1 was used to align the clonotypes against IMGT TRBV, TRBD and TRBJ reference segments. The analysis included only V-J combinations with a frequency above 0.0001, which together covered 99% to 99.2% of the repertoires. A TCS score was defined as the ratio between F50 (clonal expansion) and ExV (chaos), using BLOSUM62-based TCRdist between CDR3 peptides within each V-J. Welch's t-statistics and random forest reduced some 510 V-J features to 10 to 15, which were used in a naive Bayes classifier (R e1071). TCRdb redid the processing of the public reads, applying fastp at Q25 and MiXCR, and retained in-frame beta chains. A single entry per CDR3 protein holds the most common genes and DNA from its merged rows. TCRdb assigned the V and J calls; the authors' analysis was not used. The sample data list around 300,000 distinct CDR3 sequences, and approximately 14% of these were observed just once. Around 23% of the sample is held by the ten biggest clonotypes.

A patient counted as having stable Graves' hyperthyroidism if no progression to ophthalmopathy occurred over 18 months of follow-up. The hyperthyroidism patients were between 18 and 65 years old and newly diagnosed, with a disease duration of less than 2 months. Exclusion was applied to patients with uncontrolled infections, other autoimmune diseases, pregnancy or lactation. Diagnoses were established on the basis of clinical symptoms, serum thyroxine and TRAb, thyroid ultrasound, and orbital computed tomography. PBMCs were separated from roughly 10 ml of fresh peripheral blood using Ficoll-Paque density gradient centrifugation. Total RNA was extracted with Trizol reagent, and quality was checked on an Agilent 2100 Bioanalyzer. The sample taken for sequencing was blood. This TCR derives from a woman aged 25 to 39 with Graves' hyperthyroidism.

In nucleotide form, the sequence is TGTGCCAGCAGCCCAACACAGGGGCCGGGAGGCTACACCTTC. Translation gives CASSPTQGPGGYTF. Here the chain combines TRBV3-1 and TRBJ1-2; 7 of the junction bases match TRBD1. The germline V gene (reference sequence) sets CDR1 to LGHDT and CDR2 to YNNKEL. From cysteine to phenylalanine, the CDR3 is 14 amino acids long. Of the read, only the CDR3 DNA is kept; its 42 bases are in frame from base 1. The germline V end is reduced by 4 bases and the J end by 8 bases; junction bases left unmatched: 10.